A few counts support the clone carrying this T cell receptor beta chain. The antigen remains unidentified. The data were taken from a study of early T cells in non-severe SARS-CoV-2 infection. Across the whole study: RNA in bulk from unsorted whole blood was sequenced, and chains were unpaired. Points from the study as a whole: VDJdb matching skewed toward anti-spike CD8 responses, missing private and CD4 specificities.

Unique molecular identifiers (one per individual cDNA molecule) were attached. MiXCR, run by TCRdb on the 5' RACE reads, gives a single entry per CDR3 protein. The sample includes under 60,000 distinct CDR3 sequences, 7.5% to 9.5% of them seen just once. This TCR came from an adult who was a healthcare worker with PCR-confirmed SARS-CoV-2 infection or an uninfected control (not recorded which). The sample comprised whole blood.

CDR3 region: CASSTTGRTETQYF. The DNA of the CDR3 is TGTGCCAGCAGCACTACCGGGAGGACGGAGACCCAGTACTTC. J is TRBJ2-5 and V is TRBV7-6; 7 bases map to TRBD2. Germline V gives CDR1 SGHVS, CDR2 FNYEAQ. V dropped 5 bases and J dropped 5; count of bases not matched to a gene: 8. CDR3 length equals 14 residues.